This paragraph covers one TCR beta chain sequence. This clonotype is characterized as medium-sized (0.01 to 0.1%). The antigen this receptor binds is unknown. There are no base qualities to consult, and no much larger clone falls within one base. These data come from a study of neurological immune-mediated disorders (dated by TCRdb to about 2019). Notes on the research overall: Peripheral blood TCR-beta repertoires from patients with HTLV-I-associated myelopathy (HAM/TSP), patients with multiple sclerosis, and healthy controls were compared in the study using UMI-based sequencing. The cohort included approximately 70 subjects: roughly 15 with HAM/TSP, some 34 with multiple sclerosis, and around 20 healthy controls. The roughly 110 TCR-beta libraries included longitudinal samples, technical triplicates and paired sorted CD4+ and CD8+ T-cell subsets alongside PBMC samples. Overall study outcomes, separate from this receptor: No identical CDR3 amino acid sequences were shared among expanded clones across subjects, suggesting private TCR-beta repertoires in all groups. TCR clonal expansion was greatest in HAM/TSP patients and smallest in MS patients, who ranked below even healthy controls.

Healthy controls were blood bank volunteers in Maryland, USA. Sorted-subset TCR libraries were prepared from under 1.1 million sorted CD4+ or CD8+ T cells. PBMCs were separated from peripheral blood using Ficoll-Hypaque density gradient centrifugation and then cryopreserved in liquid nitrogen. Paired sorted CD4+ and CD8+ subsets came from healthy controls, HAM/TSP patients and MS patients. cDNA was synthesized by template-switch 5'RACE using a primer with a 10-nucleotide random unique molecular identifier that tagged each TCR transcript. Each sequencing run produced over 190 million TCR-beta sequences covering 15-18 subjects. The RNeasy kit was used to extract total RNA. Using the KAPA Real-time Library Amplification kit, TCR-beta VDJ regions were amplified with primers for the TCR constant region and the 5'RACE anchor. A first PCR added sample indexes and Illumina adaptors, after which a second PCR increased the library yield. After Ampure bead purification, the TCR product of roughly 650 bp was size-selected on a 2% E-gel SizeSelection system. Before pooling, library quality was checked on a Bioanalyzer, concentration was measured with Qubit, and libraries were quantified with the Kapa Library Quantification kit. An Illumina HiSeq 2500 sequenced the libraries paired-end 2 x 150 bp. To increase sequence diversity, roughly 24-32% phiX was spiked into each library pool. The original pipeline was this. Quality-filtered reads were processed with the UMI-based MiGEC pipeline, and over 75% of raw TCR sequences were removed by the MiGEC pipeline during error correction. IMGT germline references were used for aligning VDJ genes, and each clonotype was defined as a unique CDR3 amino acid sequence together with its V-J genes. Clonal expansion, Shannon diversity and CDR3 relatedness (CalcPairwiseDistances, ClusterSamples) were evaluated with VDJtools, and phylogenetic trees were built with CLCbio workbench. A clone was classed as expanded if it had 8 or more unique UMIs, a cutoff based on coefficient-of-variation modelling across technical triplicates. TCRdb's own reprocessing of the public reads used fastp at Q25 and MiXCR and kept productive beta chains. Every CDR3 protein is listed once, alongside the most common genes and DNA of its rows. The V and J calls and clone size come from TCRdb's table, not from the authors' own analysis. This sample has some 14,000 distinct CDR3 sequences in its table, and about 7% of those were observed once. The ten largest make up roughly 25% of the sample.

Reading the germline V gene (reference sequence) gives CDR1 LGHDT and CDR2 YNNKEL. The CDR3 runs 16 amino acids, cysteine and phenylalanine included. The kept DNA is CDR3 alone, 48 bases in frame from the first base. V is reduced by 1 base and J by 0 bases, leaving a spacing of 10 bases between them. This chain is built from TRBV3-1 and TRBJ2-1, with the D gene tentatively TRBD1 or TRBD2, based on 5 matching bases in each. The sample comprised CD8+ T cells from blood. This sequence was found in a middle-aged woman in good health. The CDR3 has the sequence CASSQGDPSSYNEQFF. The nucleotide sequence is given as TGTGCCAGCAGCCAAGGGGACCCTAGCTCCTACAATGAGCAGTTCTTC.